The rows below give T cell receptor beta chains drawn from one sample of a study of tumor-infiltrating lymphocytes in primary liver carcinoma. Via MiXCR, TCRdb re-called the multiplex PCR reads, giving one row per CDR3 protein. The sample shows 330,000 or so distinct CDR3 sequences, around 60% of them seen only once. Sequencing was carried out using peripheral blood. These receptors were collected from a man aged 40-49 years with primary liver carcinoma and hepatitis B virus infection. The CDR3 runs from the conserved cysteine through the conserved F or W. Each record gives: CDR3 length, V gene, clone size, D gene, J gene, CDR3 DNA, CDR3 protein. A D gene is named only where the DNA matches it firmly. Part of the rows lack a size; the others show once, few, many or a class for expanded clones.

13	TRBV6-5	many	NA	TRBJ2-7	TGTGCCAGCAGTAACCTGAGGGGCCTCGAGCAGTACTTC	CASSNLRGLEQYF
13	TRBV9	NA	NA	TRBJ2-1	TGTGCCAGCAGCGTCTCGGCGCTTGGAGAGCAGTTCTTC	CASSVSALGEQFF
13	TRBV5-4	NA	NA	TRBJ1-1	TGTACCAGCAGCCTTCAGGGTCCCACTGAAGCTTTCTTT	CTSSLQGPTEAFF
15	TRBV11-2	NA	NA	TRBJ2-7	TGTGCCAGCAGCCCAGGGACTCACAGCTCCCACGAGCAGAACTTC	CASSPGTHSSHEQNF
16	TRBV28	few	TRBD1	TRBJ2-5	TGTGCCAGCAGGGGAGCGATACAGGGGACCCAAGAGACCCAGTACTTC	CASRGAIQGTQETQYF
15	TRBV6-2/TRBV6-3	NA	NA	TRBJ2-1	TGTGCCAGCAGTTACCGTGACAGATCCTACAATGAGCAGTTCTTC	CASSYRDRSYNEQFF
18	TRBV11-2	NA	TRBD2	TRBJ2-1	TGTGCCAGCAGCTTCCTTGCCGGGACTAGCGGGAGCTACATTGAGCAGCTCTTC	CASSFLAGTSGSYIEQLF
14	TRBV24-1	NA	TRBD1	TRBJ2-1	TGTGCCACCAGTGATACCGGGGACAGGCCCAACCGATTCTTC	CATSDTGDRPNRFF
11	TRBV10-2	few	NA	TRBJ2-3	TGCGCCAGCATGGAAGGCCATACGCAGTATTTT	CASMEGHTQYF
18	TRBV4-2	NA	NA	TRBJ1-1	TGTGCCAGCAGCCAAGATGCGATGGAAACCCTAAAGTTGCCTGAAGCTTTCTTT	CASSQDAMETLKLPEAFF
13	TRBV12-3/TRBV12-4	many	TRBD2	TRBJ2-7	TGTGCCAGCAGTACGGGGACTACGTACGAGCAGTACTTC	CASSTGTTYEQYF
14	TRBV5-4	many	NA	TRBJ2-3	TGTGCCAGCAGCTTGGTAAAGGATGAGGATACGCAGTATTTT	CASSLVKDEDTQYF
17	TRBV6-6	NA	NA	TRBJ2-5	TGTGCCAGCGCTTCGGGGAGGGAGGGGGCAATGCGAGAGACCCAGTACTTC	CASASGREGAMRETQYF
12	TRBV11-2	NA	NA	TRBJ2-7	TGTGCAAGCTCAGCCGTCAGCTACGAGCAGTACTTC	CASSAVSYEQYF
17	TRBV4-3	NA	NA	TRBJ2-1	TGCGCCAGCAGCCAAGGGGCAGGGCCCCTTTCCTACAATGAGCAGTTCTTC	CASSQGAGPLSYNEQFF
12	TRBV7-9	NA	NA	TRBJ2-7	TGTGCCAGCAGCGGGACATCCTACGAGCAGTACTTC	CASSGTSYEQYF
16	TRBV11-2	NA	NA	TRBJ2-5	TGTGCCAGCAGCTTACACCCCGGGCAGGGCGAAGAGACCAAGTACTTC	CASSLHPGQGEETKYF
16	TRBV11-2	NA	TRBD2	TRBJ2-5	TGTGCCAGCAGCCAAACTCCTGGCGGGGGGAATGAGTCCCAATACTTC	CASSQTPGGGNESQYF
13	TRBV10-2	NA	NA	TRBJ1-1	TGCGCCAGCAATAGGGGCGGGAACACTGAAGCTTTCTTT	CASNRGGNTEAFF
12	TRBV28	NA	NA	TRBJ2-1	TGTGCCAGCAGTTATTGGGACCCGGAGCAGTTCTTC	CASSYWDPEQFF
15	TRBV28	few	TRBD1	TRBJ1-1	TGTGCCAGCAGTCCATATGACAGGGGAGACACTGAAGCTTTCTTT	CASSPYDRGDTEAFF
14	TRBV11-2	once	NA	TRBJ2-1	TGTGCCAGCAGCCTACTGGGGGCAGGGAATGAGCAGTTCTTC	CASSLLGAGNEQFF
12	TRBV29-1	many	TRBD1	TRBJ1-6	TGCAGCGCGGGACAGCCGAATTCACCCCTCCACTTT	CSAGQPNSPLHF
14	TRBV11-3	few	NA	TRBJ1-6	TGTGCCAGCAGCTCTGACAGTCATAATTCACCCCTCCACTTT	CASSSDSHNSPLHF
17	TRBV11-2	NA	TRBD2	TRBJ2-1	TGTGCCAGCAGCTCGATGTCTAGCGGGAGGGCCGTGAATGAGCAGTTCTTC	CASSSMSSGRAVNEQFF
17	TRBV12-3/TRBV12-4	NA	TRBD1	TRBJ1-3	TGTGCCAGCAGGCGCCTGGTCGAGGGGGCCTCTGGAAACACCATATATTTT	CASRRLVEGASGNTIYF
14	TRBV10-3	many	NA	TRBJ2-3	TGTGCCATCAGTGAGCCTCCCAATACAGATACGCAGTATTTT	CAISEPPNTDTQYF
14	TRBV5-4	few	TRBD2	TRBJ2-7	TGTGCCAGCAGCTTCCAGCGGGAGCAATACGAGCAGTACTTC	CASSFQREQYEQYF
16	TRBV7-9	NA	NA	TRBJ2-1	TGTGCCAGCAGCCCCCCCGGGACCTATATCCCCAATGAGCAGTTCTTC	CASSPPGTYIPNEQFF
14	TRBV5-1	NA	NA	TRBJ2-5	TGCGCCAGCAGCTTGGCGGGGTACCAAGAGACCCAGTACTTC	CASSLAGYQETQYF
15	TRBV28	NA	NA	TRBJ1-5	TGTGCCAGCAGTTCCTATAGGGCAGGGGTGCAGCCCCAGCATTTT	CASSSYRAGVQPQHF
18	TRBV10-2	once	TRBD1	TRBJ1-1	TGCGCCAGCAGTGAGGTTTACAGGGGGCAAGGGCTGAACACTGAAGCTTTCTTT	CASSEVYRGQGLNTEAFF
14	TRBV11-2	NA	NA	TRBJ2-7	TGTGCCAGCAGCCGCCAGGGGAGGCTATACGAGCAGTACTTC	CASSRQGRLYEQYF
13	TRBV24-1	once	TRBD1	TRBJ1-2	TGTGCCTCCAGTGAAAGGACAGGGGGTGGCTACACCTTC	CASSERTGGGYTF
17	TRBV5-1	NA	TRBD1	TRBJ2-4	TGCGCCAGCAGCGCCCTCCCCCCGACAGGGGTCAAGAACATTCAGTACTTC	CASSALPPTGVKNIQYF
16	TRBV11-2	once	NA	TRBJ2-1	TGTGCCGGCAGTTGGGACCCCGGGAGTTCCTACAATGAGCAGTTCTTC	CAGSWDPGSSYNEQFF
15	TRBV11-2	many	NA	TRBJ2-5	TGTGCCAGCAGCCCAGGGACCCCCAGGGGTGAGACCCAGTACTTC	CASSPGTPRGETQYF
14	TRBV6-1	NA	TRBD1	TRBJ1-5	TGTGCCAGCATTGGAGACAGGGGAAGTCAGCCCCAGCATTTT	CASIGDRGSQPQHF
15	TRBV11-2	NA	TRBD1	TRBJ2-7	TGTGTCATCAGCCTCGGGACAGAAATCCCCTACGAGCAGTACTTC	CVISLGTEIPYEQYF
16	TRBV11-2	NA	TRBD2	TRBJ2-1	TGTGCCAGCAGCCGCGGCGGACTAGGCCCGAATGATGTACAGTTCTTC	CASSRGGLGPNDVQFF
15	TRBV12-3/TRBV12-4	once	NA	TRBJ2-5	TGTGCCAGCAGTTCCGACTGGCCCACCCAAAAGACCCAGTACTTC	CASSSDWPTQKTQYF
16	TRBV5-6	NA	NA	TRBJ2-1	TGTGCCAGCAGCTACCGAGGGGGGGCCACCTACAATGAGCAGTTCTTC	CASSYRGGATYNEQFF
15	TRBV5-1	few	TRBD1	TRBJ2-1	TGCGCCAGCAGCTTGGTGCAGGGGGCGCATGCTGAGCGGTTCTTC	CASSLVQGAHAERFF
15	TRBV28	few	NA	TRBJ1-5	TGTGCCAGCAGCGCTAGACAGTATAGCAATCAGCCCCAGCATTTT	CASSARQYSNQPQHF
16	TRBV30	NA	TRBD1	TRBJ2-7	TGTGCCTGGTTAGGACCCGGGACAGGCCGAACCTACGAGCAGTACTTC	CAWLGPGTGRTYEQYF
18	TRBV6-6	few	TRBD1	TRBJ2-3	TGTGCCAGCAGTTACCTTAAGCCCGGGACAGGGGGGGCAGATACGCAGTATTTT	CASSYLKPGTGGADTQYF
16	TRBV4-3	many	NA	TRBJ2-3	TGCGCCAGCAGCCAAGAACCCAGCGCCCGCCTAAATACGCAGTATTTT	CASSQEPSARLNTQYF
18	TRBV5-5	NA	TRBD1	TRBJ1-1	TGTGCCAGCAGCTCAGCACACCGGGACAGGGTTAAGACCACTGAAGCTTTCTTT	CASSSAHRDRVKTTEAFF
15	TRBV11-2	NA	NA	TRBJ1-5	TGTGCCAGCAGCATTAGGATTGGGGGCAATCAGCCCCAGCACTTT	CASSIRIGGNQPQHF
15	TRBV11-2	many	NA	TRBJ2-3	TGTGCCAGCAGCTCAACAGGACAAGTCACAGATACGCAGTATTTT	CASSSTGQVTDTQYF
16	TRBV12-5	NA	TRBD1	TRBJ1-2	TGTGCTAGTGGTTTGGACCTGGGGGACAGGCCTATTGGCTACACCTTC	CASGLDLGDRPIGYTF
11	TRBV6-2/TRBV6-3	NA	NA	TRBJ2-7	TGTGTCAGCAGTCACAGCTACGAGCAGTACTTC	CVSSHSYEQYF
12	TRBV11-2	NA	NA	TRBJ2-1	TGTGCCAGCAGCTTAGATTGGGGATCCCAGCTCTTC	CASSLDWGSQLF
12	TRBV28	NA	NA	TRBJ1-5	TGTGCCAGAAGTTTGGTTGGGCAGCCCCAGCATTTT	CARSLVGQPQHF
17	TRBV11-2	once	NA	TRBJ1-1	TGTGCCAGCAGCTTAGTCCCCATAAGCAGGGGTGGCACTGAAGCTTCCTTT	CASSLVPISRGGTEASF